One sample yielded the 4 T cell receptor beta chains listed below, sequenced in a study of hypomethylating agent response in myelodysplastic syndrome. Clones were read by immunoSEQ multiplex PCR, and TCRdb kept only the in-frame ones, dropping some. The data contain 6,500 or so clones, approximately 86% of them singletons. The sequenced sample was bone marrow, obtained before or after starting hypomethylating agent treatment for myelodysplastic syndrome (not recorded which). Receptors were obtained from a human donor with myelodysplastic syndrome.

V is TRBV6-1 and J is TRBJ2-2; either TRBD1 or TRBD2 may supply D (6 bases each). Germline V gene lookup returns CDR1 MNHNS and CDR2 SASEGT. The CDR3 has 15 amino acids. V was trimmed by 4 bases and J by 5 bases, leaving 14 bases between them. The CDR3, as DNA: TGTGCCAGCAGTGTCCGGGGGCCGGATACCGGGGAGCTGTTTTTT. Translation: CASSVRGPDTGELFF.

V is TRBV7-9 and J is TRBJ1-1; D uncertain. The length of the CDR3 is 14 residues. Germline assignment: CDR1 SEHNR and CDR2 FQNEAQ (reference sequence). The V end lost 3 bases, the J end lost 1 base, and 9 bases lay between the germline ends. The CDR3 reads CASSLAGGNTEAFF. Here the CDR3 DNA reads TGTGCCAGCAGCTTGGCAGGAGGGAACACTGAAGCTTTCTTT.

This clone has just one count. The CDR3 region is CASSLHLQGGTDTQYF. The CDR3 nucleotides are TGTGCCAGCAGCTTACACCTGCAGGGTGGGACAGATACGCAGTATTTT. The J gene is TRBJ2-3, the V gene TRBV7-2; tentative D call: TRBD1 (5 bases). The ends were cut back, 2 bases at V and 3 bases at J, with 15 bases in the middle. Germline V gene lookup returns CDR1 SGHTA and CDR2 FQGNSA. CDR3 length equals 16 residues.

This clone appeared a single time. This sequence joins TRBV5-4 and TRBJ2-2; D perhaps matches TRBD1 (5 bases). Germline values: CDR1 SGHNT, CDR2 YYREEE (reference sequence). This CDR3 has 14 residues. V was cut by 2 bases and J by 4 bases, with 9 bases left in between. Written as DNA, the CDR3 is TGTGCCAGCAGCTTTGGGGCCATCACCGGGGAGCTGTTTTTT. As protein: CASSFGAITGELFF. Using reference TRBV5-4 and TRBJ2-2 for the parts outside the CDR3, the full variable domain is ETGVTQSPTHLIKTRGQQVTLRCSSQSGHNTVSWYQQALGQGPQFIFQYYREEENGRGNFPPRFSGLQFPNYSSELNVNALELDDSALYLCASSFGAITGELFFGEGSRLTVL.